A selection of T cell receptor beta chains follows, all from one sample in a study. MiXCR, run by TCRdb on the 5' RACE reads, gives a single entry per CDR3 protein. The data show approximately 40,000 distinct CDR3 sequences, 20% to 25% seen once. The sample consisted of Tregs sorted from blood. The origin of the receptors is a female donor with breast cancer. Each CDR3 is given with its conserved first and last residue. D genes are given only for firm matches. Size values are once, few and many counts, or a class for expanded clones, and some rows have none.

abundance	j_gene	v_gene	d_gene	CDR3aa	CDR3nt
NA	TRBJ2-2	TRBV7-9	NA	CASRQSTGELFF	TGTGCCAGCCGCCAGAGCACCGGGGAGCTGTTTTTT
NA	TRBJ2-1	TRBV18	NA	CASSGTSYEQFF	TGTGCCAGCTCAGGAACTAGCTATGAGCAGTTCTTC
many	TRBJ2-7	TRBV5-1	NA	CASSLYRGPTYEQYF	TGCGCCAGCAGCTTATACCGGGGCCCTACCTACGAGCAGTACTTC
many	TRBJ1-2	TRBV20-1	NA	CSARDPGQKESYGYTF	TGCAGTGCTAGAGATCCCGGACAGAAAGAGTCCTATGGCTACACCTTC
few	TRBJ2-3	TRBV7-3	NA	CASSRGGISSTDTQYF	TGTGCCAGCAGCCGCGGTGGTATATCTAGCACAGATACGCAGTATTTT
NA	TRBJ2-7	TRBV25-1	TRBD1	CASSGDRSYEQYF	TGTGCCAGCAGTGGGGACAGATCCTACGAGCAGTACTTC
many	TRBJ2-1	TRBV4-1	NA	CASSQVGQNNEQFF	TGCGCCAGCAGCCAGGTAGGACAGAACAATGAGCAGTTCTTC
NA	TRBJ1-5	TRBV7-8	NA	CASSPRGTRRGQPQHF	TGTGCCAGCAGCCCCCGAGGCACTCGTAGAGGTCAGCCCCAGCATTTT
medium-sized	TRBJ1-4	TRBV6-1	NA	CASSDYRTATNEKLFF	TGTGCCAGCAGTGATTACAGGACTGCAACTAATGAAAAACTGTTTTTT
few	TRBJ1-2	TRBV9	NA	CASSVAGTSTNYGYTF	TGTGCCAGCAGCGTAGCAGGGACAAGTACCAACTATGGCTACACCTTC
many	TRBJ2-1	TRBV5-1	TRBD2	CASSLWQREGQGEQFF	TGCGCCAGCAGCTTGTGGCAGCGGGAGGGCCAAGGTGAGCAGTTCTTC
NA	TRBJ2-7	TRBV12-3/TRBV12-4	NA	CTSRDSSGPYEQYF	TGTACCAGCAGGGATAGTTCAGGTCCCTACGAGCAGTACTTC
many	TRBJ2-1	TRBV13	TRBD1	CASSLTGASYNEQFF	TGTGCCAGCAGCCTGACAGGGGCGTCCTACAATGAGCAGTTCTTC
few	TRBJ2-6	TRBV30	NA	CAWSEVNVLTF	TGTGCCTGGAGTGAGGTCAACGTCCTGACTTTC
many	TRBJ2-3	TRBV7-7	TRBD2	CASSRTSGSTDTQYF	TGTGCTAGCAGCCGAACTAGCGGTAGCACAGATACGCAGTATTTT
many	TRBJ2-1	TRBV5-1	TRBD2	CASSLWLAGSNEQFF	TGCGCCAGCAGCTTGTGGCTAGCGGGGTCCAATGAGCAGTTCTTC
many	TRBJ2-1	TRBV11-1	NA	CASSLFAHNEQFF	TGTGCCAGCAGCTTATTCGCCCACAATGAGCAGTTCTTC
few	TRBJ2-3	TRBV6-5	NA	CASSYLREKDTQYF	TGTGCCAGCAGTTACCTCCGGGAGAAAGATACGCAGTATTTT
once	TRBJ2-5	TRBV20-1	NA	CSARETDLTQETQYF	TGCAGTGCTAGAGAAACAGATCTAACCCAAGAGACCCAGTACTTC
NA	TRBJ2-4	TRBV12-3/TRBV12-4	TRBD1	CASSLRGQGAKNIQYF	TGTGCCAGCAGCCTCAGGGGGCAAGGGGCCAAAAACATTCAGTACTTC
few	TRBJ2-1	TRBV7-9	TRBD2	CASSLWEGSSYNEQFF	TGTGCCAGCAGCTTATGGGAGGGGAGCTCCTACAATGAGCAGTTCTTC
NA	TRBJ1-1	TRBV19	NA	CASSPTREGNTEAFF	TGTGCCAGTAGCCCGACAAGGGAAGGGAACACTGAAGCTTTCTTT
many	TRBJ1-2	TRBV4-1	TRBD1	CASSQRTGTGNGYTF	TGCGCCAGCAGCCAACGTACCGGGACAGGGAACGGCTACACCTTC
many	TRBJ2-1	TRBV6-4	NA	CASSETGTTNEQFF	TGTGCCAGCAGTGAAACTGGGACAACCAATGAGCAGTTCTTC
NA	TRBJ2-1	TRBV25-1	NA	CASSEYWARHHNEQFF	TGTGCCAGCAGTGAATATTGGGCTAGGCACCACAATGAGCAGTTCTTC
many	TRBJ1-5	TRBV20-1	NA	CSAPRTALNSNQPQHF	TGCAGTGCTCCCAGGACAGCGCTCAATAGCAATCAGCCCCAGCATTTT
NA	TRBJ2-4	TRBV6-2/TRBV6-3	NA	CASSYSARRLAKNIQYF	TGTGCCAGCAGTTACTCGGCTAGACGTCTAGCCAAAAACATTCAGTACTTC